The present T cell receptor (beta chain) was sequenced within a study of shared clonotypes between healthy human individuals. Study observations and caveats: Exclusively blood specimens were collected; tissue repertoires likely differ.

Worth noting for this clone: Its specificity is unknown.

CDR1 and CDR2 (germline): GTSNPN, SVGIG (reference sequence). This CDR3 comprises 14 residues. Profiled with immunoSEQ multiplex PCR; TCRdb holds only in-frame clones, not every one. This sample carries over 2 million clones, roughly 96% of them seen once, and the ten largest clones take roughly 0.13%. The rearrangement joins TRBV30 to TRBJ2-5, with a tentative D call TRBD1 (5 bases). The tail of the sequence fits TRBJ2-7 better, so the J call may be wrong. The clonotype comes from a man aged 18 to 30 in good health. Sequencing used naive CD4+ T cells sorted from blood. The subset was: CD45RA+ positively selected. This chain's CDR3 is CAWTRRTSAYEQYF. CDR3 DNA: TGTGCCTGGACTCGAAGGACATCGGCTTACGAGCAGTACTTC.